The 12 T cell receptor beta chains reported below all come from one sample, sequenced in a study of beta chain features in type 1 diabetes. Every bit of the isolated RNA underwent reverse transcription, so sequencing read expressed TCRB transcripts. Clones were read by immunoSEQ multiplex PCR, and TCRdb kept only the in-frame ones, dropping some. Seen here are nearly 250,000 clones, about 70% observed once, and the top ten hold 0.053%. Specimen: naive CD4+ T cells from blood. The receptors were sampled from a man aged 25-45 years in good health.

This clone was seen once. This chain connects TRBV5-1 to TRBJ2-7; D perhaps matches TRBD2 (5 bases). The CDR3 consists of 15 residues. The germline gives CDR1 SGHRS, CDR2 YFSETQ. V was cut by 4 bases and J by 4 bases, with 18 bases left in between. The chain's CDR3 is CASSPGSQTVYEQYF. The CDR3 nucleotides are TGCGCCAGCAGCCCGGGGTCCCAGACCGTTTACGAGCAGTACTTC.

This chain links TRBV11-1 with TRBJ2-7; no firm D call. Trimming shortened V by 1 base and J by 5 bases, and 3 bases separated the two germline ends. The germline gives CDR1 SGHAT, CDR2 FQDESV (reference sequence). The CDR3 runs to 11 residues. The CDR3 protein is CASSLEDEQYF. In DNA form, the CDR3 reads TGTGCCAGCAGCTTAGAGGACGAGCAGTACTTC.

The V and J genes are TRBV25-1 and TRBJ2-7; D unresolved. V was clipped by 6 bases and J by 3 bases, with 24 bases between them. CDR1 is MGHDK and CDR2 is SYGVNS in the germline V gene. The CDR3 consists of 17 residues. The CDR3 region is CASSDQPTLAKSYEQYF. Here the CDR3 DNA reads TGTGCCAGCAGCGACCAACCGACACTGGCGAAGAGCTACGAGCAGTACTTC.

The chain couples TRBV27 to TRBJ2-4; no clear D gene. The germline V and J ends were trimmed by 5 bases and 0 bases, with 11 bases remaining between them. The CDR3 runs 15 residues. CDR1 is MNHEY and CDR2 is SMNVEV in the germline V gene (reference sequence). Here the CDR3 reads CASSPIRLAKNIQYF. CDR3 in DNA: TGTGCCAGCAGTCCCATTAGGCTAGCCAAAAACATTCAGTACTTC.

This clone was detected only a few times. The same CDR3 can be traced to other DNA sequences in this sample. The V call is TRBV28, the J call TRBJ2-1; D gene unclear. Trimming cost V 3 bases and J 4 bases, with 4 bases left between them. Germline V lookup: CDR1 MDHEN, CDR2 SYDVKM. The CDR3 covers 12 residues. CDR3 nucleotides: TGTGCCAGCAGTTTCTCTTACAATGAGCAGTTCTTC. Its protein product is CASSFSYNEQFF. Using reference TRBV28 and TRBJ2-1 for the parts outside the CDR3, the full variable domain is DVKVTQSSRYLVKRTGEKVFLECVQDMDHENMFWYRQDPGLGLRLIYFSYDVKMKEKGDIPEGYSVSREKKERFSLILESASTNQTSMYLCASSFSYNEQFFGPGTRLTVL.

The CDR3 nucleotides read TGCAGCGTCGGGGAGACCCGGTGGACTGAAGCTTTCTTT. Residues: CSVGETRWTEAFF. The chain combines TRBV29-1 with TRBJ1-1; D unresolved. Trimming shortened V by 6 bases and J by 5 bases, and 16 bases separated the two germline ends. CDR1 and CDR2 from the germline V gene are SQVTM and ANQGSEA. This CDR3 is built from 13 residues.

The gene calls are TRBV7-9 and TRBJ2-2; either TRBD1 or TRBD2 may fit D (5 bases each). V lost 0 bases and J 6 bases, leaving 14 bases between the germline ends. CDR1 SEHNR and CDR2 FQNEAQ come from the germline V gene (reference sequence). This CDR3 comprises 16 residues. The CDR3 here is CASSLASGLGPGELFF. The DNA of the CDR3 is TGTGCCAGCAGCTTAGCGTCGGGGCTGGGCCCCGGGGAGCTGTTTTTT. The full variable domain, completed using reference TRBV7-9 and TRBJ2-2, is DTGVSQNPRHKITKRGQNVTFRCDPISEHNRLYWYRQTLGQGPEFLTYFQNEAQLEKSRLLSDRFSAERPKGSFSTLEIQRTEQGDSAMYLCASSLASGLGPGELFFGEGSRLTVL.

This clone occurred a few times. This chain connects TRBV30 to TRBJ2-1, with D maybe TRBD1 (6 bases). CDR3 size: 12 residues. Germline V lookup: CDR1 GTSNPN, CDR2 SVGIG (reference sequence). V was clipped by 3 bases and J by 9 bases, with 12 bases between them. As DNA, the CDR3 is TGTGCCTGGAGGGACCCAGGGGCTGAGCAGTTCTTC. Residues: CAWRDPGAEQFF.

This chain joins TRBV7-9 and TRBJ1-1; 7 bases map to TRBD1. This CDR3 has 13 amino acids. V trimming: 3 bases; J trimming: 7 bases; junction bases outside the gene matches: 5. Germline assignment: CDR1 SEHNR and CDR2 FQNEAQ (reference sequence). The CDR3 sequence is CASSFGWTGEAFF. In DNA, the CDR3 is TGTGCCAGCAGCTTTGGGTGGACAGGTGAAGCTTTCTTT.

J is TRBJ2-4 and V is TRBV14; D perhaps matches TRBD2 (7 bases). This CDR3 has 12 residues. V was trimmed by 4 bases and J by 10 bases, leaving 11 bases between them. CDR1 and CDR2 from the germline V gene are SGHDN and FVKESK. The CDR3 reads CASSLKGGIQYF. The CDR3, as DNA: TGTGCCAGCAGCCTAAAGGGGGGGATTCAGTACTTC.

This clone was detected once. The chain has TRBV4-1 and TRBJ2-1, with D perhaps TRBD1 or TRBD2 (5 bases each). CDR3 length equals 15 residues. The germline gives CDR1 MGHRA, CDR2 YSYEKL. Trimming removed 6 bases at V and 4 bases at J, with 16 bases between. The CDR3 reads CASSYPGTGYNEQFF. The CDR3 DNA reads as TGCGCCAGCAGTTACCCCGGGACGGGGTACAATGAGCAGTTCTTC.

This sequence joins TRBV10-3 and TRBJ2-1, with TRBD1 matching over 7 bases. With V trimmed by 6 bases and J by 7 bases, 3 bases remained unmatched. Per the germline V gene, CDR1 is ENHRY and CDR2 is SYGVKD. This CDR3 is 12 amino acids long. CDR3 region: CAIRSTGNEQFF. In DNA form, the CDR3 reads TGTGCCATCAGGTCGACAGGGAATGAGCAGTTCTTC.